The 9 T cell receptor beta chains listed next were all sequenced from one sample in a study of blood T cell repertoires in COVID-19. This table comes from immunoSEQ multiplex PCR, and its TCRdb copy is limited to in-frame clones, with some not included. This repertoire shows approximately 220,000 clones, more than 75% found once; its top ten account for approximately 6.2%. Sequenced sample: peripheral blood. All receptors come from a man in his sixties who had recovered from COVID-19.

The J gene is TRBJ1-1, the V gene TRBV10-3, with D hard to call. The V gene lost 6 bases and the J gene lost 0 bases, with 17 bases spanning the gap. The CDR3 spans 16 residues. Germline CDR1 reads ENHRY; CDR2 reads SYGVKD. DNA for the CDR3: TGTGCCATCAGCGGTCCGGGTGGCCTCATGAACACTGAAGCTTTCTTT. This codes for CAISGPGGLMNTEAFF.

The chain carries TRBV27 and TRBJ2-2; perhaps TRBD2 as D (6 bases). The V end was cut by 7 bases, the J end by 2 bases, with 14 bases between. CDR1 and CDR2 from the germline V gene are MNHEY and SMNVEV (reference sequence). The CDR3 is 15 residues long. DNA for the CDR3: TGTGCCAGCACCCCGGGACTCCTTAACACCGGGGAGCTGTTTTTT. Protein: CASTPGLLNTGELFF.

The chain has TRBV19 and TRBJ1-2, with 9 positions matching TRBD1. The CDR3 is 15 amino acids. Looked up from germline, CDR1 is LNHDA and CDR2 is SQIVND (reference sequence). The V segment lost 5 bases and the J segment 7 bases; nucleotides outside the gene matches: 11. CDR3 residues: CASSVVSQGAGGYTF. The DNA of the CDR3 is TGTGCCAGTAGTGTCGTCTCACAGGGGGCGGGTGGCTACACCTTC.

The chain employs TRBV30 and TRBJ1-6; no clear D gene. The CDR3 sequence is 13 residues long. The germline gives CDR1 GTSNPN, CDR2 SVGIG (reference sequence). The V gene lost 1 base and the J gene lost 8 bases, with 9 bases spanning the gap. The CDR3 region has the DNA TGTGCCTGGAGTGGCTCCGGTTATTCACCCCTCCACTTT. It translates to CAWSGSGYSPLHF.

The V and J genes are TRBV7-6 and TRBJ1-3, with TRBD1 matching 8 bases. This CDR3 spans 15 amino acids. Germline V gene data show CDR1 as SGHVS and CDR2 as FNYEAQ. Trimming took 5 bases from V and 5 from J; bases not matched to a gene: 8. The chain's CDR3 is CASSRPGQERNTIYF. CDR3 DNA sequence: TGTGCCAGCAGCCGACCGGGACAGGAACGAAACACCATATATTTT.

The chain couples TRBV16 to TRBJ2-6; maybe TRBD2 (5 bases). The germline V gene encodes CDR1 KGHSY and CDR2 FQNENV. The CDR3 extends over 17 amino acids. The V end was cut by 4 bases, the J end by 3 bases, with 16 bases between. The DNA of the CDR3 is TGTGCCAGCAGCCCTACCGGGTCGGGAAGTGGGGCCAACGTCCTGACTTTC. This translates into CASSPTGSGSGANVLTF.

This clone was picked up one time. V is TRBV18 and J is TRBJ2-5; D might be TRBD2 (5 bases). V was pared by 1 base and J by 3 bases, with 6 bases between. CDR1 is KGHSH, CDR2 LQKENI, per germline. This CDR3 spans 13 amino acids. The CDR3 reads CASSPQEEETQYF. The CDR3, as DNA: TGTGCCAGCTCACCACAGGAGGAAGAGACCCAGTACTTC.

The chain couples TRBV5-4 to TRBJ1-4, with a weak D call TRBD1 (6 bases). In germline, CDR1 is SGHNT, CDR2 YYREEE (reference sequence). Trimming cost V 0 bases and J 10 bases, with 13 bases left between them. This CDR3 spans 14 amino acids. Here the CDR3 reads CASSLEQGFGKLFF. The CDR3 bases are TGTGCCAGCAGCTTGGAACAGGGTTTTGGAAAACTGTTTTTT. Combining the CDR3 with reference TRBV5-4 and TRBJ1-4 gives the whole variable domain ETGVTQSPTHLIKTRGQQVTLRCSSQSGHNTVSWYQQALGQGPQFIFQYYREEENGRGNFPPRFSGLQFPNYSSELNVNALELDDSALYLCASSLEQGFGKLFFGSGTQLSVL.

This chain uses TRBV6-5 with TRBJ1-5, with D unresolved. Germline CDR1 reads MNHEY; CDR2 reads SVGAGI. The length of the CDR3 is 15 residues. V was cut by 2 bases and J by 3 bases, with 11 bases left in between. This CDR3 is CASSYTSATNQPQHF. The CDR3 DNA is TGTGCCAGCAGTTACACTTCTGCCACCAATCAGCCCCAGCATTTT.